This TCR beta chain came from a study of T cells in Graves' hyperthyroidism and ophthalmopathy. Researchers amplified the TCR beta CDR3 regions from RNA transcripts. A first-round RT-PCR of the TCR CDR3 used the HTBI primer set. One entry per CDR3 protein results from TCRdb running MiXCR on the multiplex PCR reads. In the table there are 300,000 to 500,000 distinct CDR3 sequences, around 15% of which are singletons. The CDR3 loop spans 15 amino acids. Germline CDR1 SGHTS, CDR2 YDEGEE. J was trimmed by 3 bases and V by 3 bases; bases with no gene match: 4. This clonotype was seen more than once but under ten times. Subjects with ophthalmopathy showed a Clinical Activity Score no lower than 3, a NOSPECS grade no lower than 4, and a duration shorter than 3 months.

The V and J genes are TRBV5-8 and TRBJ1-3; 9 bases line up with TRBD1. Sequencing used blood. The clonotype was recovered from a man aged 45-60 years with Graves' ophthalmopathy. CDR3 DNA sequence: TGTGCCAGCAGCTGGGGACAGGGTAATGGAAACACCATATATTTT. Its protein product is CASSWGQGNGNTIYF.